One and the same sample provided the 32 T cell receptor beta chains below, sequenced in a study of patients and donors after allogeneic stem cell transplantation. MiXCR, applied by TCRdb to the RT-PCR reads, yields one record per CDR3 protein. The sample consists of about 410,000 distinct CDR3 sequences, 15% to 20% of them appearing once. The specimen was blood, either unsorted or a sorted T cell fraction (not recorded which). Receptor source: a human donor who was either an allogeneic HSCT recipient or a stem cell or donor lymphocyte infusion donor (not recorded which). It is not recorded whose cells these are; they may come from a transplant donor.

This clonotype came up many times. The chain employs TRBV28 and TRBJ1-1; D is undetermined. The CDR3 contains 13 residues. In germline, CDR1 is MDHEN, CDR2 SYDVKM. Between the trimmed V and J ends, which lost 8 bases and 4 bases, there was a span of 14 bases. CDR3 nucleotides: TGTGCCAGCGATGGGAGCCCGGGCACTGAAGCTTTCTTT. It translates to CASDGSPGTEAFF.

Many counts were recorded for this clonotype. This sequence joins TRBV2 and TRBJ2-7; D is unresolved. Germline loops: CDR1 SNHLY, CDR2 FYNNEI. The CDR3 contains 11 residues. The ends were cut back, 5 bases at V and 3 bases at J, with 5 bases in the middle. CDR3 DNA sequence: TGTGCCAGCAGTACAGTCTACGAGCAGTACTTC. Its protein is CASSTVYEQYF.

This clonotype was counted a few times. The chain employs TRBV6-1 and TRBJ1-2; TRBD1 might be the D (6 bases). The germline V gene has CDR1 MNHNS and CDR2 SASEGT. The V and J ends lost 6 bases and 1 base respectively, with 21 bases between them. CDR3 length equals 17 residues. CDR3 in amino acids: CASSRGPGTTNNYGYTF. The CDR3 nucleotides read TGTGCCAGCAGCAGGGGACCCGGGACAACCAATAACTATGGCTACACCTTC.

The chain carries TRBV30 and TRBJ1-1, with D perhaps TRBD1 (5 bases). CDR3 length: 12 residues. Germline CDR1 is GTSNPN and CDR2 is SVGIG (reference sequence). Trimming left V 0 bases short and J 6 bases short, with 8 bases between. The CDR3 region has the DNA TGTGCCTGGAGTGTACTGGGGCCTGAAGCTTTCTTT. Amino acids: CAWSVLGPEAFF.

V and J are TRBV4-2 and TRBJ2-2; D might be TRBD2 (6 bases). V dropped 3 bases and J dropped 2 bases, with 13 bases sitting between them. Germline CDR1 is LGHNA and CDR2 is YNFKEQ. The CDR3 has 16 amino acids. The DNA of the CDR3 is TGTGCCAGCAGCCAGATAGCGGCCACAAACACCGGGGAGCTGTTTTTT. It codes for CASSQIAATNTGELFF.

V usage is TRBV4-1 and J usage is TRBJ2-7, with 8 nucleotides matching TRBD2. The germline gives CDR1 MGHRA, CDR2 YSYEKL. The J segment lost 3 bases and the V segment lost 3 bases, leaving 7 bases of the junction unmatched. The length of the CDR3 is 15 residues. In DNA, the CDR3 is TGCGCCAGCAGCCACGGGAGGGGGAACGTCTACGAGCAGTACTTC. Translation gives CASSHGRGNVYEQYF.

This clonotype was observed at least ten times. The V gene is TRBV21-1, the J gene TRBJ2-5; no DNA check was done on the table's D call, TRBD1. TRBV21-1 corresponds to a pseudogene. There are 15 residues in the CDR3. DNA of the CDR3: TGTGCCAGCGATATTCGACAGGGGACACAAGAGACCCAGTACTTC. Translating gives CASDIRQGTQETQYF.

The genes are TRBV15 and TRBJ2-7; 13 bases match TRBD2. V was pared by 1 base and J by 6 bases, with 6 bases of the junction left unmatched. The V gene's germline CDR1 is LNHNV and CDR2 YYDKDF (reference sequence). The CDR3 runs 16 residues. The CDR3 DNA reads as TGTGCCACCAGCAGAGGGGGACTAGCGGGACTTAGCGAGCAGTACTTC. The encoded protein is CATSRGGLAGLSEQYF. Full variable domain (missing parts from reference TRBV15 and TRBJ2-7): DAMVIQNPRYQVTQFGKPVTLSCSQTLNHNVMYWYQQKSSQAPKLLFHYYDKDFNNEADTPDNFQSRRPNTSFCFLDIRSPGLGDTAMYLCATSRGGLAGLSEQYFGPGTRLTVT.

This clonotype has a count of ten or more. The CDR3 DNA reads as TGTGCCAGCAGTTTTCGACAGGGGGCTAGCTACGAGCAGTACTTC. It yields the protein CASSFRQGASYEQYF. The V call is TRBV12-3 or TRBV12-4, the J call TRBJ2-7; TRBD1 matches 10 bases. V was pared by 3 bases and J by 3 bases, with 5 bases of the junction left unmatched. This CDR3 is built from 15 residues.

This clonotype occurred a few times. V gene TRBV3-1 combines with J gene TRBJ2-7; the D gene is possibly TRBD2 (5 bases). The germline V gene encodes CDR1 LGHDT and CDR2 YNNKEL (reference sequence). Trimming removed 1 base at V and 7 bases at J, with 8 bases between. The CDR3 consists of 12 residues. Here the CDR3 reads CASSQAWEEQYF. Written as DNA, the CDR3 is TGTGCCAGCAGCCAAGCCTGGGAGGAGCAGTACTTC.

This rearrangement joins TRBV5-1 to TRBJ1-1; D remains unclear. Germline V CDR1 and CDR2: SGHRS, YFSETQ. With 0 bases removed from V and 1 base from J, the gap between germline ends came to 7 bases. The CDR3 covers 14 residues. CDR3 protein: CASSLGAANTEAFF. CDR3 DNA sequence: TGCGCCAGCAGCTTGGGGGCAGCGAACACTGAAGCTTTCTTT. The variable domain in full, completed from reference TRBV5-1 and TRBJ1-1, reads KAGVTQTPRYLIKTRGQQVTLSCSPISGHRSVSWYQQTPGQGLQFLFEYFSETQRNKGNFPGRFSGRQFSNSRSEMNVSTLELGDSALYLCASSLGAANTEAFFGQGTRLTVV.

This clonotype was observed a few times. This chain connects TRBV4-1 to TRBJ2-5; 10 nucleotides align to TRBD1. CDR1 and CDR2 from the germline V gene are MGHRA and YSYEKL. CDR3 length: 15 amino acids. Unmatched junction bases numbered 10, after V lost 5 bases and J lost 7 bases. The CDR3 loop is CASSNPTGGSGTQYF. The CDR3 DNA sequence: TGCGCCAGCAGCAATCCGACAGGGGGCTCCGGGACCCAGTACTTC.

The chain couples TRBV9 to TRBJ2-7; D is perhaps TRBD1 or TRBD2 (5 bases each). Germline V gene data show CDR1 as SGDLS and CDR2 as YYNGEE. V lost 3 bases and J 2 bases, leaving 15 bases between the germline ends. This CDR3 has 15 amino acids. CDR3 nucleotides: TGTGCCAGCAGCGCCCGGGGCTCTAGACCCTACGAGCAGTACTTC. Protein product: CASSARGSRPYEQYF.

This clonotype has ten or more counts. The chain carries TRBV12-3 or TRBV12-4 and TRBJ1-2; 7 bases align to TRBD1. V lost 11 bases and J lost 5; bases outside the gene matches: 14. This CDR3 has 14 residues. In nucleotides, the CDR3 is TGTGCCGGGCCTTGTGGGGCAGGGGGATATGGCTACACCTTC. Amino acid sequence: CAGPCGAGGYGYTF.

This clonotype has more than one count but fewer than ten. The gene calls are TRBV27 and TRBJ2-7; 7 bases are a match to TRBD1. The V segment lost 7 bases and the J segment 4 bases; nucleotides outside the gene matches: 13. CDR1 is MNHEY and CDR2 is SMNVEV in the germline V gene (reference sequence). The CDR3 contains 15 residues. Here the CDR3 reads CASTLGAGGGYEQYF. CDR3 bases: TGTGCCAGCACCTTAGGGGCAGGGGGTGGATACGAGCAGTACTTC.

V is TRBV24-1 and J is TRBJ2-7; 11 nucleotides align to TRBD2. Germline CDR1 KGHDR, CDR2 SFDVKD. The CDR3 totals 19 residues. V lost 2 bases to trimming and J lost 0 bases; unmatched junction nucleotides: 11. The CDR3 DNA reads as TGTGCCACCAGTGATTCGGGGCTAGCGGGGGGCCTAAGCTCCTACGAGCAGTACTTC. As protein: CATSDSGLAGGLSSYEQYF.

This clonotype was counted a few times. This chain uses TRBV11-2 with TRBJ1-5; D not certain. Germline CDR1 SGHAT, CDR2 FQNNGV. The V and J ends lost 1 base and 3 bases respectively, with 4 bases between them. The CDR3 spans 13 residues. CDR3 in amino acids: CASSLVTNQPQHF. CDR3 sequence (DNA): TGTGCCAGCAGCTTAGTGACCAATCAGCCCCAGCATTTT. Full variable domain (remainder filled in from reference TRBV11-2 and TRBJ1-5): EAGVAQSPRYKIIEKRQSVAFWCNPISGHATLYWYQQILGQGPKLLIQFQNNGVVDDSQLPKDRFSAERLKGVDSTLKIQPAKLEDSAVYLCASSLVTNQPQHFGDGTRLSIL.

This clonotype has only a few counts. The V gene is TRBV5-1, the J gene TRBJ2-1; TRBD1 might be the D (6 bases). The ends were cut back, 4 bases at V and 3 bases at J, with 17 bases in the middle. Germline CDR1 SGHRS, CDR2 YFSETQ. The length of the CDR3 is 16 residues. As DNA, the CDR3 is TGCGCCAGCAGCCCGGAAGGTTGGACAGACTACAATGAGCAGTTCTTC. Its translation: CASSPEGWTDYNEQFF.

The chain couples TRBV12-3 or TRBV12-4 to TRBJ1-2; 11 bases agree with TRBD1. V was clipped by 5 bases and J by 4 bases; unmatched bases: 9. The CDR3 spans 16 residues. The CDR3 loop reads CASSIGQGATFYGYTF. CDR3 coding DNA: TGTGCCAGCAGTATCGGACAGGGGGCGACCTTCTATGGCTACACCTTC.

The sample holds a few counts of this clonotype. The chain is built from TRBV12-3 or TRBV12-4 and TRBJ2-1; 8 bases are a match to TRBD2. There are 15 residues in the CDR3. The junction had 10 bases not matched to a gene; V was cut back by 6 bases and J by 6 bases. CDR3 loop: CASRLSGGASNEQFF. The CDR3 region has the DNA TGTGCCAGCAGGCTTTCCGGGGGGGCGAGCAATGAGCAGTTCTTC.

This clonotype has a handful of counts. The rearrangement uses TRBV12-3 or TRBV12-4 and TRBJ2-5; D is unresolved. This CDR3 spans 14 amino acids. Trimming pared 5 bases from V and 2 bases from J, leaving 12 bases between. The CDR3 DNA sequence: TGTGCCAGCAGTCCCCAGGACGGACAAGAGACCCAGTACTTC. As protein: CASSPQDGQETQYF.

This clonotype was seen a handful of times. The rearrangement links TRBV7-3 to TRBJ2-6; a weak D match, TRBD1 (6 bases). V shed 4 bases and J shed 0 bases, with 10 bases lying between them. Germline-derived CDR1 and CDR2 are SGHTA and FQGTGA. The CDR3 runs 16 residues. The CDR3 region has the DNA TGTGCCAGCAGCTCCCGACAGGACTCTGGGGCCAACGTCCTGACTTTC. The encoded protein is CASSSRQDSGANVLTF.

There are many counts of this clonotype. The chain employs TRBV5-1 and TRBJ2-1, with D perhaps TRBD2 (6 bases). This CDR3 is 15 amino acids long. Trimming shortened V by 4 bases and J by 2 bases, and 13 bases separated the two germline ends. CDR1 is SGHRS, CDR2 YFSETQ, per germline. CDR3 in DNA: TGCGCCAGCAGCCTCGGACTACTAACCTACAATGAGCAGTTCTTC. Translation: CASSLGLLTYNEQFF.

This clonotype was found a few times. This chain uses TRBV25-1 with TRBJ1-1; D gene uncertain. There are 13 residues in the CDR3. Looked up from germline, CDR1 is MGHDK and CDR2 is SYGVNS. Trimming pared 1 base from V and 9 bases from J, leaving 12 bases between. DNA for the CDR3: TGTGCCAGCAGTGAATTTAGCAACCACCAAGCTTTCTTT. This gives the protein CASSEFSNHQAFF.

The chain combines TRBV3-1 with TRBJ2-7; unclear D gene. Trimming left V 4 bases short and J 0 bases short, with 10 bases between. The CDR3 is 14 residues long. Germline values: CDR1 LGHDT, CDR2 YNNKEL (reference sequence). CDR3 nucleotides: TGTGCCAGCAGCCGTAGATTAAGCTCCTACGAGCAGTACTTC. Protein: CASSRRLSSYEQYF.

This chain joins TRBV12-3 or TRBV12-4 and TRBJ1-1, with D possibly being TRBD1 (6 bases). The CDR3 contains 16 residues. Trimming pared 5 bases from V and 2 bases from J, leaving 18 bases between. This CDR3 reads CASSPWGAKINTEAFF. In DNA form, the CDR3 reads TGTGCCAGCAGTCCTTGGGGGGCCAAAATTAACACTGAAGCTTTCTTT.

This rearrangement joins TRBV5-1 to TRBJ1-2, with D unresolved. Trimming removed 0 bases at V and 6 bases at J, with 9 bases between. Germline CDR1 and CDR2: SGHRS and YFSETQ. The CDR3 has 13 residues. This chain's CDR3 is CASSLEAADGYTF. CDR3 nucleotide sequence: TGCGCCAGCAGCTTGGAGGCAGCGGATGGCTACACCTTC. Complete variable domain (other parts from reference TRBV5-1 and TRBJ1-2): KAGVTQTPRYLIKTRGQQVTLSCSPISGHRSVSWYQQTPGQGLQFLFEYFSETQRNKGNFPGRFSGRQFSNSRSEMNVSTLELGDSALYLCASSLEAADGYTFGSGTRLTVV.

This clonotype turned up a few times. V is TRBV5-6 and J is TRBJ2-1; 8 bases agree with TRBD2. The CDR3 contains 15 residues. J gave up 8 bases and V 4 bases, and 11 bases lay outside the gene matches. Germline V gene data show CDR1 as SGHDT and CDR2 as YYEEEE. The DNA of the CDR3 is TGTGCCAGCAGCCCGAGTCCGGGAGGGCCTTATGAGCAGTTCTTC. This encodes CASSPSPGGPYEQFF.

This clonotype was observed a handful of times. A much larger clone differs from this one at a single base, so this may be a read error. The chain has TRBV7-3 and TRBJ1-1; 8 nucleotides match TRBD1. V was pared by 4 bases and J by 3 bases, with 1 base of the junction left unmatched. CDR1 is SGHTA, CDR2 FQGTGA, per germline. The CDR3 loop spans 13 amino acids. CDR3 DNA: TGTGCCAGCAGCTCACAGGGGGACACTGAAGCTTTCTTT. Amino acid sequence: CASSSQGDTEAFF.

This clonotype was counted between two and nine times. The gene calls are TRBV2 and TRBJ2-1; D call uncertain. CDR1 is SNHLY, CDR2 FYNNEI, per germline. V lost 3 bases, J lost 5 bases, and 17 bases lay in between. The CDR3 covers 16 residues. The CDR3 region is CASSDPEELPNNEQFF. CDR3 nucleotides: TGTGCCAGCAGTGATCCCGAGGAGCTGCCCAACAATGAGCAGTTCTTC. The whole variable domain, remainder taken from reference TRBV2 and TRBJ2-1, is EPEVTQTPSHQVTQMGQEVILRCVPISNHLYFYWYRQILGQKVEFLVSFYNNEISEKSEIFDDQFSVERPDGSNFTLKIRSTKLEDSAMYFCASSDPEELPNNEQFFGPGTRLTVL.

The sample holds a few counts of this clonotype. The DNA for the CDR3 is TGTGCCAGCAGGGGGGTGTCGGGGACTGAGCAGTTCTTC. Amino acids: CASRGVSGTEQFF. The V gene is TRBV25-1, the J gene TRBJ2-1; D possibly matches TRBD1 or TRBD2 (5 bases each). Trimming shortened V by 6 bases and J by 9 bases, and 15 bases separated the two germline ends. Germline V gene data show CDR1 as MGHDK and CDR2 as SYGVNS. The CDR3 contains 13 residues. Full variable domain (remainder filled in from reference TRBV25-1 and TRBJ2-1): EADIYQTPRYLVIGTGKKITLECSQTMGHDKMYWYQQDPGMELHLIHYSYGVNSTEKGDLSSESTVSRIRTEHFPLTLESARPSHTSQYLCASRGVSGTEQFFGPGTRLTVL.

A few counts support this clonotype. V and J are TRBV6-1 and TRBJ2-2, with D tentatively TRBD2 (6 bases). Trimming shortened V by 6 bases and J by 1 base, and 12 bases separated the two germline ends. The CDR3 extends over 15 amino acids. The germline V gene encodes CDR1 MNHNS and CDR2 SASEGT. The CDR3 reads CASRPGTENTGELFF. CDR3 coding DNA: TGTGCCAGCAGACCCGGGACTGAGAACACCGGGGAGCTGTTTTTT.